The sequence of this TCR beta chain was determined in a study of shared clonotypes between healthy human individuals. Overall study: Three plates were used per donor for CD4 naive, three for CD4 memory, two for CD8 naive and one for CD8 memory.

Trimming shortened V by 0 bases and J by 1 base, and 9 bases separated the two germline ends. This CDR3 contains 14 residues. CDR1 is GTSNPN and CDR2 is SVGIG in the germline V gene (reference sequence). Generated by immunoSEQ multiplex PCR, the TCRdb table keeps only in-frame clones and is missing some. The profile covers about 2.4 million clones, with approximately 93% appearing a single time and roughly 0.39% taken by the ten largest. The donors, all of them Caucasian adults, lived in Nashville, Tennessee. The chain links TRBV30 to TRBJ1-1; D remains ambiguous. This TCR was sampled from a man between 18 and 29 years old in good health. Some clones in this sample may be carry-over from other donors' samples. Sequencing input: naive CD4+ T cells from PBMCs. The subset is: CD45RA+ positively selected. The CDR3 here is CAWSVSLGNTEAFF. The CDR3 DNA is TGTGCCTGGAGTGTATCTCTTGGGAACACTGAAGCTTTCTTT.